The 13 T cell receptor beta chains below all came from one sample that was sequenced in a study of cytomegalovirus exposure and HLA in healthy donors. Primers included in the PCR were 60 Vbeta and 13 Jbeta primers. Assay used: immunoSEQ multiplex PCR; TCRdb lists only in-frame clones, some missing. This table has 100,000 or so clones, approximately 72% appearing once. Sequences were obtained from PBMCs. Receptor source: a man under 40 in good health and CMV-seropositive.

This chain uses TRBV28 with TRBJ2-5; unclear D gene. The V end lost 2 bases, the J end lost 4 bases, and 2 bases lay between the germline ends. CDR1 is MDHEN and CDR2 is SYDVKM in the germline V gene. The CDR3 runs to 11 residues. CDR3 bases: TGTGCCAGCAGTTTACGAGAGACCCAGTACTTC. Its protein product is CASSLRETQYF.

This clone was seen a few times. V gene TRBV27 combines with J gene TRBJ2-1; TRBD1 might be the D (5 bases). V was clipped by 0 bases and J by 6 bases, with 9 bases between them. Germline V CDR1 and CDR2: MNHEY, SMNVEV (reference sequence). This CDR3 contains 14 residues. CDR3 DNA: TGTGCCAGCAGTTTATCTACCAGGGTCAATGAGCAGTTCTTC. Protein: CASSLSTRVNEQFF.

This clone was detected once. The rearrangement uses TRBV18 and TRBJ2-1, with 8 bases that match TRBD1. V lost 8 bases and J lost 7; bases outside the gene matches: 10. CDR1 KGHSH and CDR2 LQKENI come from the germline V gene. This CDR3 spans 14 amino acids. The CDR3 loop is CASQGGQESNEQFF. The CDR3 nucleotides are TGTGCCAGCCAGGGGGGACAGGAATCGAATGAGCAGTTCTTC.

The chain combines TRBV11-1 with TRBJ1-1; D unclear. CDR3 length: 15 residues. The germline V gene encodes CDR1 SGHAT and CDR2 FQDESV (reference sequence). Trimming pared 2 bases from V and 4 bases from J, leaving 14 bases between. CDR3 in DNA: TGTGCCAGCAGCTTATATGGGGTAGGGAGCACTGAAGCTTTCTTT. It codes for CASSLYGVGSTEAFF.

The V gene is TRBV4-1, the J gene TRBJ2-2; 9 nucleotides align to TRBD2. CDR3 length equals 17 residues. Trimming took 8 bases from V and 3 from J; bases not matched to a gene: 13. CDR1 and CDR2 from the germline V gene are MGHRA and YSYEKL. In DNA, the CDR3 is TGCGCCAGCCACTTGGGTAGCGGGGGTTTTGACACCGGGGAGCTGTTTTTT. It encodes CASHLGSGGFDTGELFF.

This chain links TRBV9 with TRBJ2-2; 15 bases agree with TRBD2. V dropped 1 base and J dropped 4; count of bases not matched to a gene: 8. The CDR3 is 19 amino acids. The germline V gene encodes CDR1 SGDLS and CDR2 YYNGEE. CDR3: CASSVSGTSGGTPTGELFF. The CDR3 bases are TGTGCCAGCAGCGTATCGGGGACTAGCGGGGGGACCCCCACCGGGGAGCTGTTTTTT.

The chain recombines TRBV19 with TRBJ2-1; TRBD2 is a possible D gene (5 bases). Between the trimmed V and J ends, which lost 3 bases and 6 bases, there was a span of 9 bases. The CDR3 has 13 amino acids. Looked up from germline, CDR1 is LNHDA and CDR2 is SQIVND (reference sequence). This CDR3 reads CASSIPGGNEQFF. Here the CDR3 DNA reads TGTGCCAGTAGTATTCCAGGAGGCAATGAGCAGTTCTTC.

The chain is built from TRBV5-4 and TRBJ2-7; 10 nucleotides align to TRBD1. The germline V gene encodes CDR1 SGHNT and CDR2 YYREEE (reference sequence). With 1 base clipped from V and 2 bases from J, the junction kept 9 bases outside the gene matches. This CDR3 has 17 residues. The CDR3 region has the DNA TGTGCCAGCAGCTTGTGGAAGGCCGGGACAGGGGCCTACGAGCAGTACTTC. It encodes CASSLWKAGTGAYEQYF.

The V call is TRBV28, the J call TRBJ1-6; D unresolved. V was clipped by 7 bases and J by 0 bases, with 16 bases between them. This CDR3 has 17 amino acids. Per the germline V gene, CDR1 is MDHEN and CDR2 is SYDVKM. In DNA form, the CDR3 reads TGTGCCAGCACCAGCGCCGCGGGGAGCTCCTATAATTCACCCCTCCACTTT. This codes for CASTSAAGSSYNSPLHF.

This sequence joins TRBV6-1 and TRBJ1-1; 7 positions agree with TRBD1. There are 14 residues in the CDR3. Germline V lookup: CDR1 MNHNS, CDR2 SASEGT. Trimming took 6 bases from V and 2 from J; bases not matched to a gene: 6. CDR3 DNA: TGTGCCAGCAGCTTACACAGGGGAAACACTGAAGCTTTCTTT. It translates to CASSLHRGNTEAFF.

The chain has TRBV19 and TRBJ1-2, with D perhaps TRBD1 (6 bases). V shed 5 bases and J shed 4 bases, with 14 bases lying between them. The CDR3 has 14 amino acids. Per germline, CDR1 LNHDA and CDR2 SQIVND (reference sequence). The CDR3 loop is CASSLGGDTYGYTF. In DNA, the CDR3 is TGTGCCAGTAGTCTGGGGGGGGACACCTATGGCTACACCTTC.

This chain joins TRBV5-6 and TRBJ2-7; 7 bases agree with TRBD1. CDR3 size: 17 residues. Germline V gives CDR1 SGHDT, CDR2 YYEEEE. Trimming at V came to 1 base and at J to 0 bases, leaving 10 bases not matched to a gene. This CDR3 reads CASSLSATGLNSYEQYF. CDR3 in DNA: TGTGCCAGCAGCTTGTCAGCGACAGGGCTAAACTCCTACGAGCAGTACTTC.

Here the CDR3 reads CSVATGQGYGYTF. CDR3 coding DNA: TGCAGCGTAGCAACAGGGCAGGGCTATGGCTACACCTTC. The V and J genes are TRBV29-1 and TRBJ1-2; perhaps TRBD1 as D (6 bases). The V end lost 6 bases, the J end lost 4 bases, and 15 bases lay between the germline ends. The CDR3 is 13 residues long. Germline CDR1 SQVTM, CDR2 ANQGSEA. Combining the CDR3 with reference TRBV29-1 and TRBJ1-2 gives the whole variable domain SAVISQKPSRDICQRGTSLTIQCQVDSQVTMMFWYRQQPGQSLTLIATANQGSEATYESGFVIDKFPISRPNLTFSTLTVSNMSPEDSSIYLCSVATGQGYGYTFGSGTRLTVV.